The 14 T cell receptor beta chains presented below share a single source sample, sequenced in a study of CD8+ T cells in alopecia areata. The treatment denotes: oral pan-JAK inhibitor, 5-10 mg twice daily. Following RNA extraction, reverse transcription yielded cDNA that acted as the sequencing template. The repertoire was sequenced with immunoSEQ multiplex PCR; TCRdb's copy has only in-frame clones and lacks some. The table records about 270,000 clones, approximately 60% of them present only once. Sample: CD4+ T cells sorted from blood, taken around week 54, from a patient treated with tofacitinib. The source of these receptors is a human donor with alopecia areata.

The CDR3 loop is CAWSVPGVPGYTF. CDR3 DNA: TGTGCCTGGAGTGTGCCAGGGGTGCCTGGCTACACCTTC. The chain carries TRBV30 and TRBJ1-2, with a tentative D call TRBD1 (6 bases). V lost 0 bases and J 7 bases, leaving 12 bases between the germline ends. This CDR3 is 13 amino acids long. The germline gives CDR1 GTSNPN, CDR2 SVGIG (reference sequence).

The J gene is TRBJ1-6, the V gene TRBV2, with D unresolved. Per germline, CDR1 SNHLY and CDR2 FYNNEI. The CDR3 runs to 14 residues. V was pared by 8 bases and J by 0 bases, with 8 bases between. For the CDR3, the DNA is TGTGCCAGCCGAAGGAGCTCCTATAATTCACCCCTCCACTTT. Its protein product is CASRRSSYNSPLHF.

This sequence joins TRBV29-1 and TRBJ1-2, with 7 bases that match TRBD1. CDR1 is SQVTM and CDR2 is ANQGSEA in the germline V gene. With 4 bases clipped from V and 6 bases from J, the junction kept 5 bases outside the gene matches. This CDR3 region has 12 residues. The CDR3 here is CSVGGTADGYTF. The CDR3, as DNA: TGCAGCGTTGGAGGGACAGCGGATGGCTACACCTTC.

The gene calls are TRBV6-5 and TRBJ2-7; no clear D. Germline CDR1 MNHEY, CDR2 SVGAGI. Trimming took 2 bases from V and 0 from J, leaving 11 bases between them. The CDR3 covers 15 residues. The CDR3 sequence is CASSYRQANSYEQYF. The CDR3 coding sequence is TGTGCCAGCAGTTACCGGCAGGCGAACTCCTACGAGCAGTACTTC.

The chain combines TRBV5-1 with TRBJ2-3; D may be TRBD2 (6 bases). Per germline, CDR1 SGHRS and CDR2 YFSETQ. CDR3 size: 14 residues. Trimming removed 2 bases at V and 6 bases at J, with 13 bases between. The CDR3 bases are TGCGCCAGCAGCTTCGGTCCTAGCGAGGATACGCAGTATTTT. It codes for CASSFGPSEDTQYF.

This clone showed up just once. The chain links TRBV30 to TRBJ1-1; 7 bases map to TRBD1. CDR3 length equals 13 residues. Germline-derived CDR1 and CDR2 are GTSNPN and SVGIG (reference sequence). The trim removed 5 bases at V and 0 bases at J, leaving 3 bases unmatched. The CDR3 nucleotides read TGTGCCTGGGAACAGGGGATGAACACTGAAGCTTTCTTT. It yields the protein CAWEQGMNTEAFF. The full variable domain, with the rest looked up from reference TRBV30 and TRBJ1-1, is SQTIHQWPATLVQPVGSPLSLECTVEGTSNPNLYWYRQAAGRGLQLLFYSVGIGQISSEVPQNLSASRPQDRQFILSSKKLLLSDSGFYLCAWEQGMNTEAFFGQGTRLTVV.

This clone showed up just once. J is TRBJ1-5 and V is TRBV11-2; no clear D gene. CDR1 SGHAT and CDR2 FQNNGV come from the germline V gene. CDR3 length: 15 residues. Between the trimmed V and J ends, which lost 1 base and 1 base, there was a span of 8 bases. The CDR3 coding sequence is TGTGCCAGCAGCTTAGGCGGGCGAAGCAATCAGCCCCAGCATTTT. Protein: CASSLGGRSNQPQHF.

The gene calls are TRBV30 and TRBJ1-3, with D hard to call. Germline V lookup: CDR1 GTSNPN, CDR2 SVGIG (reference sequence). V was cut by 2 bases and J by 1 base, with 6 bases left in between. The CDR3 has 13 residues. The CDR3 sequence: CAWSTDSGNTIYF. CDR3 sequence (DNA): TGTGCCTGGAGTACTGATTCTGGAAACACCATATATTTT.

The chain uses TRBV30 and TRBJ1-5; no firm D call. Germline CDR1 and CDR2: GTSNPN and SVGIG (reference sequence). This CDR3 is 14 amino acids long. Deletions cut 0 bases from V and 4 bases from J, with 10 bases between. The CDR3 region has the DNA TGTGCCTGGAGTGTCGGCCGCCTAAATCAGCCCCAGCATTTT. Translation gives CAWSVGRLNQPQHF.

This clone was seen only once. The V call is TRBV29-1, the J call TRBJ2-1; 7 bases agree with TRBD1. After removal of 7 bases from V and 1 base from J, the junction contained 4 bases not matched to a gene. Per the germline V gene, CDR1 is SQVTM and CDR2 is ANQGSEA. The CDR3 covers 13 residues. The CDR3 DNA reads TGCAGCGGAACAGGGGATTCCTACAATGAGCAGTTCTTC. Translation gives CSGTGDSYNEQFF.

This clone has a handful of counts. The rearrangement uses TRBV7-2 and TRBJ2-5, with D perhaps matching TRBD1 (5 bases). Trimming pared 3 bases from V and 5 bases from J, leaving 13 bases between. The CDR3 spans 14 residues. The germline CDR1 and CDR2 sequences are SGHTA and FQGNSA. The CDR3: CASSFVHGAETQYF. The CDR3 DNA reads TGTGCCAGCAGCTTTGTTCATGGGGCGGAGACCCAGTACTTC.

This clone was observed a few times. This chain links TRBV18 with TRBJ1-5, with D uncertain. The germline gives CDR1 KGHSH, CDR2 LQKENI. V was shortened by 3 bases and J by 1 base, with 13 bases between the two germline ends. This CDR3 is 16 amino acids long. CDR3 in amino acids: CASSPQAGQSNQPQHF. CDR3 bases: TGTGCCAGCTCACCCCAGGCTGGGCAGAGCAATCAGCCCCAGCATTTT.

This clone was picked up a small number of times. The chain uses TRBV5-1 and TRBJ2-7, with TRBD1 matching over 8 bases. CDR1 SGHRS and CDR2 YFSETQ come from the germline V gene. This CDR3 is 17 amino acids long. The trim removed 0 bases at V and 2 bases at J, leaving 10 bases unmatched. The CDR3 spells CASSLDGRGPNPYEQYF. CDR3 bases: TGCGCCAGCAGCTTGGATGGCAGGGGGCCGAACCCCTACGAGCAGTACTTC.

The V gene is TRBV7-2, the J gene TRBJ2-7; D is uncertain. This CDR3 contains 15 residues. Per the germline V gene, CDR1 is SGHTA and CDR2 is FQGNSA. V gave up 4 bases and J gave up 0 bases, with 13 bases separating them. The CDR3 DNA follows: TGTGCCAGCAGCTCCCTTTGGGCCAACTCCTACGAGCAGTACTTC. It is translated as CASSSLWANSYEQYF.